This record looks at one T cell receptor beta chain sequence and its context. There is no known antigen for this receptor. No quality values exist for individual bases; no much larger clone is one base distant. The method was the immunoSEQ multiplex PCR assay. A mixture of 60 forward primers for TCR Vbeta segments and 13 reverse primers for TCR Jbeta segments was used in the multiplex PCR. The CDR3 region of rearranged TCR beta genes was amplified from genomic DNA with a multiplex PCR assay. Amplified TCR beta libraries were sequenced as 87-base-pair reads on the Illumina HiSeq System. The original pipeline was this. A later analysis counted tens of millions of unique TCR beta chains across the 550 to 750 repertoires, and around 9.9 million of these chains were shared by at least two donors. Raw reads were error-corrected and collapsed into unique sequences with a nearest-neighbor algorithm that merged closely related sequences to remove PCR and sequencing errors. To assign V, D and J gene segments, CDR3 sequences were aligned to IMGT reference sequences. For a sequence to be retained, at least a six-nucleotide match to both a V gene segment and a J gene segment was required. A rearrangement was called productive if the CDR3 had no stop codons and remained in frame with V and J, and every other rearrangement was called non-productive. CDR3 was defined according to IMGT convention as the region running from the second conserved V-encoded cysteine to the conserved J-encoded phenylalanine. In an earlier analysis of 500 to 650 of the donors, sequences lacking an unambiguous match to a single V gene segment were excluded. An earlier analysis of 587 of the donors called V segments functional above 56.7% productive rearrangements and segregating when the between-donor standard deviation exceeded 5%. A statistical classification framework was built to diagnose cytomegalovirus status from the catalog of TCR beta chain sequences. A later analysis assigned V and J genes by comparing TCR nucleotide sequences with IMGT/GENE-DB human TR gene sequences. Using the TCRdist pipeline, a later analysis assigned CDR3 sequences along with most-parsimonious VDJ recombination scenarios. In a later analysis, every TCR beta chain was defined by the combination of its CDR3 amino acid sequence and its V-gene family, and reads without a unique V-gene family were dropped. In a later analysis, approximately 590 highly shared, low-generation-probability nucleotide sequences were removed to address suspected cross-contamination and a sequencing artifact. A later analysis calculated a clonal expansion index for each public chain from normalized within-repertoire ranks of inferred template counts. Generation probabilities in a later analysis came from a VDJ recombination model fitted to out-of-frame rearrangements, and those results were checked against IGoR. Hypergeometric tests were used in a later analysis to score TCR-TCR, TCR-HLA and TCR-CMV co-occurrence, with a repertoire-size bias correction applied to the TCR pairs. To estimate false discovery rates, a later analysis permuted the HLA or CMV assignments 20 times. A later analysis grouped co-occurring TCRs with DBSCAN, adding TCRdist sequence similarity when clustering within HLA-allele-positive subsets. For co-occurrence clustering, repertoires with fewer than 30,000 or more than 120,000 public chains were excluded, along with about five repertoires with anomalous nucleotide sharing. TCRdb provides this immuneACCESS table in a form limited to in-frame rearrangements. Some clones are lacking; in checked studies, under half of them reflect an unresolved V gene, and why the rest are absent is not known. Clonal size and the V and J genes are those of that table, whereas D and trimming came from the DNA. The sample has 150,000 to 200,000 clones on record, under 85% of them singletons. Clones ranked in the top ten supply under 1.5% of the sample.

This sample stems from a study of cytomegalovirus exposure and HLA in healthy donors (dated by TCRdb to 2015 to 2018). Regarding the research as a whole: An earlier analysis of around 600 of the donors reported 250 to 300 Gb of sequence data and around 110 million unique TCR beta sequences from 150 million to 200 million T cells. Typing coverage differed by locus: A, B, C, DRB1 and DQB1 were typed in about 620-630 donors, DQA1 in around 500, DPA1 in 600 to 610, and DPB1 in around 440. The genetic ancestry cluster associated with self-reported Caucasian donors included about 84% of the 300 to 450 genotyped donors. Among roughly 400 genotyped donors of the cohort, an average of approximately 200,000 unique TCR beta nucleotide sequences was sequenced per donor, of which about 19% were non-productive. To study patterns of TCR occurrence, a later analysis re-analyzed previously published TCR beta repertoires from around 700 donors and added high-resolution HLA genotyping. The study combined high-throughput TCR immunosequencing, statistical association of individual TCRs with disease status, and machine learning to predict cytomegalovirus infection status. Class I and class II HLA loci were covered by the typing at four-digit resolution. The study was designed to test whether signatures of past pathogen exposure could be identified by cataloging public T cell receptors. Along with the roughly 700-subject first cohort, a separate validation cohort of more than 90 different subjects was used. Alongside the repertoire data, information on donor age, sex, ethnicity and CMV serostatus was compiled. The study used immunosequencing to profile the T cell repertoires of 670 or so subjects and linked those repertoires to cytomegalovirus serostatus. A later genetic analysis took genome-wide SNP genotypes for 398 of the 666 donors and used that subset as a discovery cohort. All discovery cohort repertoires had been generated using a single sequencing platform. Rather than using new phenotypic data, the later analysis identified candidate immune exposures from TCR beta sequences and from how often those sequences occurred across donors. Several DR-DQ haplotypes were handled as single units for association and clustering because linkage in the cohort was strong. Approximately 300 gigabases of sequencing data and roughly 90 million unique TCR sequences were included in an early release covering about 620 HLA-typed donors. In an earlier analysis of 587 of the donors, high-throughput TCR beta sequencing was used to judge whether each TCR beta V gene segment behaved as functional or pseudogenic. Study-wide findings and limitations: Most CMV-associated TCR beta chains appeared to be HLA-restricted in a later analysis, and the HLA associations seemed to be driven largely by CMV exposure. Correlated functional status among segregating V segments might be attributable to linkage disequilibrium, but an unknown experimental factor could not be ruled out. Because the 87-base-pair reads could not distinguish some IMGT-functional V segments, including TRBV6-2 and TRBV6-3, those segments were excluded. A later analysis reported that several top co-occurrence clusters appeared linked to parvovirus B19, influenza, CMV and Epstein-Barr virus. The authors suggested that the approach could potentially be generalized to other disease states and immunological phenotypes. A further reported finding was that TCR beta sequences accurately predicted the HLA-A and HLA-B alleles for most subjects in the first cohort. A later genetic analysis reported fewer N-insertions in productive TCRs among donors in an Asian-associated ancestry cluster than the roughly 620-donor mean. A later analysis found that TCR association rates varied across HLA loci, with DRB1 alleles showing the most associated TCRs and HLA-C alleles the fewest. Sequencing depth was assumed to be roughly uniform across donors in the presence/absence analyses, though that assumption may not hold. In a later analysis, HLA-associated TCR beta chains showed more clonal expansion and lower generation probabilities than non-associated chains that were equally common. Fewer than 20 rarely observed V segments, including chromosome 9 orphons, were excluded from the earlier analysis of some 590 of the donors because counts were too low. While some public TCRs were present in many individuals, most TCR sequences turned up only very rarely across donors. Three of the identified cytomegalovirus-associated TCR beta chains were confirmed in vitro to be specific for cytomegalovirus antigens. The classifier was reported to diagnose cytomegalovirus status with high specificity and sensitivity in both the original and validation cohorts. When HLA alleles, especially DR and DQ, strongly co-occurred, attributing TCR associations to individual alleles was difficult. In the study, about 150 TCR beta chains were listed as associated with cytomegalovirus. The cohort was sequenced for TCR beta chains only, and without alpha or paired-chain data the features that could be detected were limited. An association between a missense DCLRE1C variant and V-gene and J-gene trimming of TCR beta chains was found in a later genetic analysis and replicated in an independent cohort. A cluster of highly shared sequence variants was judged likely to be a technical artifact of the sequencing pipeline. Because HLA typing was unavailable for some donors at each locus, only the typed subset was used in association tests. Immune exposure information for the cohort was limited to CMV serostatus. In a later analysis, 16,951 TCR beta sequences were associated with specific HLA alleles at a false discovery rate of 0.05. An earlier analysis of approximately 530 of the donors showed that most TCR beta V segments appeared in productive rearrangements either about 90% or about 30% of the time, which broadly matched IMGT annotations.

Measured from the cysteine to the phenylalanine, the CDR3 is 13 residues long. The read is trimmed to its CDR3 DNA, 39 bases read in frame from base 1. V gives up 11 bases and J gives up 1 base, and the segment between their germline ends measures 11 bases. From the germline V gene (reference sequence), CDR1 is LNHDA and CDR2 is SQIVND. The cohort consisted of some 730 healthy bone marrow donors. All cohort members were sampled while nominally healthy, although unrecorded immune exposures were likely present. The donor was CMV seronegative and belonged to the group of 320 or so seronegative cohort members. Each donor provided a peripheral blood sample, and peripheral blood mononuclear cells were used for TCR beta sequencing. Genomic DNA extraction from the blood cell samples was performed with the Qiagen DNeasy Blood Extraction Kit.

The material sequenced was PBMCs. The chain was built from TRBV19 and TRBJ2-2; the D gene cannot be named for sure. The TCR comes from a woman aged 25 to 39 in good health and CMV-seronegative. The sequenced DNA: TGTGCCTCCGTGACATGGAACACCGGGGAGCTGTTTTTT. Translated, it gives CASVTWNTGELFF.